Listed below are T cell receptor beta chains from one sample, sequenced in a study of CD8+CD57+ T cells in acquired aplastic anemia. TCRdb used MiXCR to reprocess the reads, holding one entry per CDR3 protein. The sample includes some 280,000 distinct CDR3 sequences, 50% to 70% of them seen just once. Sequencing was performed on sorted CD4+, CD8+, or CD8+CD57+ T cells (not recorded which) from PBMCs. These receptors originate from a human donor with severe aplastic anemia or a healthy control (not recorded which). Both conserved end residues are part of each CDR3. D genes are given only for firm matches. Not all rows give a size; the values are once, few, many and, for expanded clones, a class.

>TRBJ2-5|NA|17|TRBV3-2|many
CASSQDEPPHSQETQYF
TGTGCCAGCAGCCAAGATGAGCCCCCCCACAGTCAAGAGACCCAGTACTTC
>TRBJ2-5|NA|15|TRBV7-6|NA
CASSLAQGWRETQYF
TGTGCCAGCAGCTTAGCCCAGGGGTGGAGGGAGACCCAGTACTTC
>TRBJ2-1|NA|12|TRBV20-1|NA
CSAPGLYNEQFF
TGCAGTGCCCCGGGACTTTACAATGAGCAGTTCTTC
>TRBJ1-2|NA|13|TRBV20-1|NA
CSAGSGPSDGYTF
TGCAGTGCCGGATCCGGCCCTTCCGATGGCTACACCTTC
>TRBJ2-2|NA|17|TRBV5-6|many
CASSLQRGAVNTGELFF
TGTGCCAGCAGCCTCCAACGAGGGGCCGTGAACACCGGGGAGCTGTTTTTT
>TRBJ2-1|NA|12|TRBV12-3/TRBV12-4|NA
CASREGNSEQFF
TGTGCCAGCAGGGAGGGGAACTCGGAGCAGTTCTTC
>TRBJ2-3|NA|17|TRBV5-4|NA
CASSHGGAAGSTDTQYF
TGTGCCAGCAGCCACGGAGGGGCAGCCGGGAGCACAGATACGCAGTATTTT
>TRBJ2-7|NA|11|TRBV20-1|NA
CSASTGGTTSF
TGCAGTGCTAGTACGGGCGGGACAACCTCCTTC
>TRBJ1-2|NA|14|TRBV29-1|many
CSVNLWGSNYGYTF
TGCAGCGTCAACTTATGGGGTTCTAACTATGGCTACACCTTC
>TRBJ2-5|NA|14|TRBV2|many
CASSSDWVGETQYF
TGTGCCAGCTCCAGTGATTGGGTCGGAGAGACCCAGTACTTC
>TRBJ2-7|NA|15|TRBV10-3|NA
CAISESKAGSYEQYF
TGTGCCATCAGTGAGTCGAAGGCAGGGTCCTACGAGCAGTACTTC
>TRBJ1-1|NA|12|TRBV20-1|NA
CSARGRGIEAFF
TGCAGTGCTAGGGGTAGGGGAATTGAAGCTTTCTTT
>TRBJ2-1|NA|16|TRBV10-2|NA
CASSDDYRTSYNEQFF
TGCGCCAGCAGTGACGACTATAGGACTTCTTACAATGAGCAGTTCTTC
>TRBJ1-2|NA|13|TRBV19|many
CASSILANYGYTF
TGTGCCAGTAGTATCCTAGCTAACTATGGCTACACCTTC
>TRBJ2-7|TRBD1|11|TRBV7-9|few
CASSFRDRASF
TGTGCCAGCAGTTTCCGGGACAGGGCTTCCTTC
>TRBJ1-4|TRBD1|14|TRBV29-1|many
CSVEGTGDAEKLFF
TGCAGCGTTGAAGGGACAGGGGACGCCGAAAAACTGTTTTTT
>TRBJ2-1|NA|14|TRBV11-3|many
CASSSGPIYNEQFF
TGTGCCAGCAGTTCGGGACCTATCTACAATGAGCAGTTCTTC
>TRBJ1-6|TRBD1|15|TRBV6-5|many
CASRSPGTGTSPLHF
TGTGCCAGCAGGTCGCCGGGGACAGGGACTTCACCCCTCCACTTT
>TRBJ2-2|NA|17|TRBV15|few
CATSTAKGPGNTGELFF
TGTGCCACCAGCACCGCAAAAGGGCCAGGGAACACCGGGGAGCTGTTTTTT
>TRBJ2-1|TRBD2|15|TRBV10-3|NA
CAISAEAGPYNEQFF
TGTGCCATCAGTGCGGAAGCGGGGCCCTACAATGAGCAGTTCTTC
>TRBJ1-1|TRBD1|12|TRBV10-3|NA
CAISAQGTEAFF
TGTGCCATCAGTGCACAGGGGACTGAAGCGTTCTTT
>TRBJ2-5|NA|15|TRBV5-1|many
CASSLALSGMETQYF
TGCGCCAGCAGCTTGGCCTTATCAGGGATGGAGACCCAGTACTTC
>TRBJ2-2|NA|15|TRBV15|few
CATSRPQTTGGELFF
TGTGCCACCAGCAGACCCCAGACGACGGGCGGGGAGCTGTTTTTT
>TRBJ2-1|TRBD1|13|TRBV29-1|NA
CSVDGQGAGEQFF
TGCAGCGTTGATGGACAGGGGGCAGGTGAGCAGTTCTTC
>TRBJ1-5|NA|15|TRBV15|few
CATSRERAGRQPQHF
TGTGCCACCAGCAGAGAAAGGGCAGGTCGGCAGCCCCAGCATTTT
>TRBJ1-4|NA|14|TRBV5-1|few
CASSLGAGNEKLFF
TGCGCCAGCAGCTTGGGCGCAGGAAATGAAAAACTGTTTTTT
>TRBJ2-7|NA|14|TRBV19|many
CASSLRDSPWKQYF
TGTGCCAGTAGTCTGCGGGACAGCCCCTGGAAGCAGTACTTC
>TRBJ2-1|NA|13|TRBV24-1|many
CATSEHRSNEQFF
TGTGCCACCAGTGAACACAGGAGCAATGAGCAGTTCTTC
>TRBJ1-1|NA|14|TRBV20-1|once
CSAGTRRVETEAFF
TGCAGTGCAGGAACTAGGAGGGTAGAGACTGAAGCTTTCTTT
>TRBJ1-2|NA|14|TRBV10-3|NA
CAISEGTVNYGYTF
TGTGCCATCAGTGAAGGGACGGTGAACTATGGCTACACCTTC
>TRBJ1-5|TRBD1|15|TRBV11-2|NA
CASSWGDRGNQPQHF
TGTGCCAGCAGCTGGGGAGACAGGGGAAATCAGCCCCAGCATTTT
>TRBJ2-3|NA|15|TRBV12-3/TRBV12-4|many
CASSFTPPLTDTQYF
TGTGCCAGCAGTTTTACCCCCCCTCTCACTGATACGCAGTATTTT
>TRBJ1-2|NA|14|TRBV19|NA
CASSIGGGNYGYTF
TGTGCCAGTAGTATAGGGGGCGGTAACTATGGCTACACCTTC
>TRBJ1-5|TRBD1|14|TRBV24-1|many
CATSQTGGGQPQHF
TGTGCCACCAGTCAAACAGGGGGCGGTCAGCCCCAGCATTTT
>TRBJ2-7|TRBD1|16|TRBV14|NA
CASSPIWTGVNHEQYF
TGTGCCAGCAGCCCTATATGGACAGGAGTTAACCACGAGCAGTACTTC
>TRBJ2-7|TRBD1|15|TRBV6-5|many
CASSFRTGGRYEQYF
TGTGCCAGCAGTTTTCGGACAGGGGGCAGGTACGAGCAGTACTTC